The next 19 T cell receptor beta chains were all read from a single sample in a study of blood T cell repertoires in COVID-19 (dated by TCRdb to the early 2020s). Library method: the immunoSEQ multiplex PCR assay. TCRdb retrieved this table from immuneACCESS and kept in-frame rearrangements only. Not all clones are present; in checked studies, unresolved V genes account for under half, and no reason is known for the remainder. The sample table holds over 400,000 clones, of which about 89% were seen once. Less than 9.5% of the sample lies in the top ten. The specimen sequenced was peripheral blood. Receptor source: a woman aged 45 to 65 with COVID-19, enrolled during active disease.

The chain carries TRBV7-2 and TRBJ1-1, with a tentative D call TRBD1 (5 bases). V gave up 3 bases and J gave up 8 bases, with 13 bases separating them. This CDR3 has 13 amino acids. CDR1 is SGHTA and CDR2 is FQGNSA in the germline V gene. The CDR3 spells CASSFDWTSEAFF. The CDR3 DNA is TGTGCCAGCAGCTTCGATTGGACATCGGAAGCTTTCTTT.

Concerning this clone itself: The sample has other DNA sequences that encode this CDR3 too. This chain uses TRBV5-1 with TRBJ2-7, with 8 bases identical to TRBD1. Trimming cost V 2 bases and J 0 bases; bases outside gene matches: 1. The CDR3 totals 14 residues. Germline-derived CDR1 and CDR2 are SGHRS and YFSETQ. The CDR3 region has the DNA TGCGCCAGCAGCTTCGGGACAGGCTCCTACGAGCAGTACTTC. Protein sequence: CASSFGTGSYEQYF.

This clone was found once. V is TRBV20-1 and J is TRBJ1-1, with a weak D call TRBD1 (6 bases). The CDR3 covers 13 residues. Trimming stripped 3 bases from V and 7 bases from J, with 15 bases between. Germline V lookup: CDR1 DFQATT, CDR2 SNEGSKA (reference sequence). The CDR3 spells CSASGGGGNEAFF. Written as DNA, the CDR3 is TGCAGTGCTAGTGGGGGAGGGGGGAATGAAGCTTTCTTT.

In the case of this clone: This specimen includes other DNA sequences encoding the same CDR3. The rearrangement joins TRBV19 to TRBJ1-5; D unclear. Germline CDR1 LNHDA, CDR2 SQIVND (reference sequence). This CDR3 is built from 14 residues. Trimming left V 0 bases short and J 1 base short, with 4 bases between. CDR3 in amino acids: CASSIDLSNQPQHF. The CDR3, as DNA: TGTGCCAGTAGTATAGATCTCAGCAATCAGCCCCAGCATTTT.

J is TRBJ2-1 and V is TRBV3-1 (or the pseudogene TRBV3-2), with D possibly being TRBD2 (5 bases). CDR3 length: 16 amino acids. CDR1 is LGHDT, CDR2 YNNKEL, per germline (reference sequence). The V end was cut by 3 bases, the J end by 0 bases, with 12 bases between. CDR3: CASSHMGVGSYNEQFF. CDR3 DNA sequence: TGTGCCAGCAGCCACATGGGAGTAGGCTCCTACAATGAGCAGTTCTTC.

The rearrangement joins TRBV19 to TRBJ2-2; 8 nucleotides agree with TRBD1. The trim removed 3 bases at V and 4 bases at J, leaving 4 bases unmatched. The CDR3 has 15 residues. Germline CDR1 is LNHDA and CDR2 is SQIVND (reference sequence). This CDR3 reads CASSMDRAGTGELFF. The CDR3 region has the DNA TGTGCCAGTAGTATGGACAGGGCGGGCACCGGGGAGCTGTTTTTT. Drawing the rest from reference TRBV19 and TRBJ2-2, the complete variable domain is DGGITQSPKYLFRKEGQNVTLSCEQNLNHDAMYWYRQDPGQGLRLIYYSQIVNDFQKGDIAEGYSVSREKKESFPLTVTSAQKNPTAFYLCASSMDRAGTGELFFGEGSRLTVL.

The J gene is TRBJ1-2, the V gene TRBV27; 7 nucleotides line up with TRBD1. Per the germline V gene, CDR1 is MNHEY and CDR2 is SMNVEV (reference sequence). The V segment lost 7 bases and the J segment 7 bases; nucleotides outside the gene matches: 9. This CDR3 spans 13 amino acids. The CDR3 sequence: CASKGALTSGYTF. DNA of the CDR3: TGTGCCAGCAAGGGGGCCTTGACAAGTGGCTACACCTTC.

The chain links TRBV3-1 (or the pseudogene TRBV3-2) to TRBJ1-2, with D possibly TRBD1 on 6 matching bases. Germline loops: CDR1 LGHDT, CDR2 YNNKEL (reference sequence). There are 17 residues in the CDR3. The V end lost 3 bases, the J end lost 4 bases, and 21 bases lay between the germline ends. The CDR3: CASSQSISKGGGYGYTF. Written as DNA, the CDR3 is TGTGCCAGCAGCCAGAGCATCTCAAAGGGGGGGGGCTATGGCTACACCTTC.

This chain uses TRBV5-6 with TRBJ1-6; TRBD1 is a possible D gene (6 bases). Germline values: CDR1 SGHDT, CDR2 YYEEEE. This CDR3 has 14 amino acids. The ends were cut back, 0 bases at V and 9 bases at J, with 10 bases in the middle. The CDR3 is CASSLAGGRSPLHF. In nucleotides, the CDR3 is TGTGCCAGCAGCTTGGCGGGGGGGCGTTCACCCCTCCACTTT.

The count of this clone is one. The chain uses TRBV11-2 and TRBJ1-2, with a weak D call TRBD1 (5 bases). Trimming removed 5 bases from V and 5 bases from J, with 18 bases in between. In germline, CDR1 is SGHAT, CDR2 FQNNGV. The CDR3 spans 15 residues. In DNA, the CDR3 is TGTGCCAGCAGCCCCTCTACGGGGGGATTATATGGCTACACCTTC. This translates into CASSPSTGGLYGYTF.

V and J are TRBV30 and TRBJ1-4, with D possibly being TRBD1 (5 bases). The CDR3 consists of 13 residues. The V gene's germline CDR1 is GTSNPN and CDR2 SVGIG (reference sequence). Trimming shortened V by 2 bases and J by 3 bases, and 7 bases separated the two germline ends. The CDR3 protein is CAWSRGANEKLFF. CDR3 DNA: TGTGCCTGGAGTCGGGGGGCTAATGAAAAACTGTTTTTT. Based on the CDR3 plus reference TRBV30 and TRBJ1-4, the full variable domain is SQTIHQWPATLVQPVGSPLSLECTVEGTSNPNLYWYRQAAGRGLQLLFYSVGIGQISSEVPQNLSASRPQDRQFILSSKKLLLSDSGFYLCAWSRGANEKLFFGSGTQLSVL.

The chain links TRBV12-3 or TRBV12-4 to TRBJ1-1, with TRBD1 matching 8 bases. The V segment lost 5 bases and the J segment 7 bases; nucleotides outside the gene matches: 3. The CDR3 is made up of 12 amino acids. The CDR3 protein is CASSRGTGEAFF. For the CDR3, the DNA is TGTGCCAGCAGTAGAGGGACAGGTGAAGCTTTCTTT.

V is TRBV9 and J is TRBJ1-3; D unclear. CDR1 is SGDLS and CDR2 is YYNGEE in the germline V gene. CDR3 length equals 16 residues. Trimming cost V 0 bases and J 0 bases, with 10 bases left between them. The CDR3: CASSVVGGISGNTIYF. The CDR3 DNA follows: TGTGCCAGCAGCGTAGTAGGAGGAATCTCTGGAAACACCATATATTTT.

The gene calls are TRBV27 and TRBJ1-5; TRBD1 aligns across 11 bases. V lost 8 bases and J lost 4; bases outside the gene matches: 7. This CDR3 has 15 amino acids. Germline CDR1 and CDR2: MNHEY and SMNVEV (reference sequence). DNA of the CDR3: TGTGCCAGCCGGGAGGGGACAGGGGGGAATCAGCCCCAGCATTTT. It encodes CASREGTGGNQPQHF.

This clone has a single count. The V gene is TRBV6-5, the J gene TRBJ2-1; 9 nucleotides agree with TRBD2. Unmatched junction bases numbered 8, after V lost 7 bases and J lost 4 bases. The CDR3 has 15 residues. CDR1 is MNHEY and CDR2 is SVGAGI in the germline V gene. The CDR3: CASNPSGGSYNEQFF. The CDR3 DNA reads as TGTGCCAGCAACCCGAGCGGGGGGTCTTACAATGAGCAGTTCTTC.

The V gene is TRBV6-5, the J gene TRBJ2-2; D call uncertain. Germline V gene data show CDR1 as MNHEY and CDR2 as SVGAGI. With 2 bases removed from V and 2 bases from J, the gap between germline ends came to 6 bases. The CDR3 length is 14 residues. The DNA for the CDR3 is TGTGCCAGCAGTTACGGAGTAAACACCGGGGAGCTGTTTTTT. It encodes CASSYGVNTGELFF.

The V and J genes are TRBV3-1 (or the pseudogene TRBV3-2) and TRBJ2-5, with D perhaps TRBD2 (6 bases). This CDR3 contains 16 residues. Trimming stripped 3 bases from V and 5 bases from J, with 19 bases between. CDR1 LGHDT and CDR2 YNNKEL come from the germline V gene (reference sequence). The CDR3 protein is CASSQKSRDLGETQYF. The CDR3 DNA follows: TGTGCCAGCAGCCAGAAAAGCAGGGACTTGGGGGAGACCCAGTACTTC.

The chain couples TRBV6-1 to TRBJ1-1; D not certain. The CDR3 is made up of 13 amino acids. The V and J ends lost 1 base and 10 bases respectively, with 13 bases between them. Germline CDR1 MNHNS, CDR2 SASEGT. The CDR3 bases are TGTGCCAGCAGTGAAGGAGCAGGTATTTCAGCTTTCTTT. Residues: CASSEGAGISAFF.

This rearrangement joins TRBV28 to TRBJ1-5, with 7 bases that match TRBD1. J lost 6 bases, V lost 6 bases, and 20 bases had no gene match. Germline lookup yields CDR1 MDHEN and CDR2 SYDVKM. The CDR3 is 18 amino acids. The CDR3 sequence is CASRDIRGQTLSFQPQHF. The CDR3 DNA reads TGTGCCAGCAGAGATATTCGGGGACAGACACTATCCTTTCAGCCCCAGCATTTT. Together with reference TRBV28 and TRBJ1-5, the CDR3 gives the full variable domain: DVKVTQSSRYLVKRTGEKVFLECVQDMDHENMFWYRQDPGLGLRLIYFSYDVKMKEKGDIPEGYSVSREKKERFSLILESASTNQTSMYLCASRDIRGQTLSFQPQHFGDGTRLSIL.